This T cell receptor (beta chain) emerged from a study of blood T cell repertoires in COVID-19. On the study more broadly: Donors in the United States, Italy and Spain gave samples during acute or convalescent COVID-19. PBMCs, B-cell-depleted T cells, or T cells provided the cDNA or gDNA that made up the material.

The germline CDR1 and CDR2 sequences are MRHNA and SNTAGT. Trimming stripped 6 bases from V and 5 bases from J, with 13 bases between. There are 13 residues in the CDR3. Sequenced by immunoSEQ multiplex PCR; TCRdb stores in-frame clones only, minus some. The sample lists about 35,000 clones; about 91% were seen once. The V and J genes are TRBV6-4 and TRBJ1-2; D remains ambiguous. Material for sequencing was peripheral blood. This TCR was sampled from a human donor in a cohort sampled during active COVID-19. The CDR3 sequence is CASSEGGRYGYTF. The DNA for the CDR3 is TGTGCCAGCAGCGAGGGTGGGCGTTATGGCTACACCTTC.